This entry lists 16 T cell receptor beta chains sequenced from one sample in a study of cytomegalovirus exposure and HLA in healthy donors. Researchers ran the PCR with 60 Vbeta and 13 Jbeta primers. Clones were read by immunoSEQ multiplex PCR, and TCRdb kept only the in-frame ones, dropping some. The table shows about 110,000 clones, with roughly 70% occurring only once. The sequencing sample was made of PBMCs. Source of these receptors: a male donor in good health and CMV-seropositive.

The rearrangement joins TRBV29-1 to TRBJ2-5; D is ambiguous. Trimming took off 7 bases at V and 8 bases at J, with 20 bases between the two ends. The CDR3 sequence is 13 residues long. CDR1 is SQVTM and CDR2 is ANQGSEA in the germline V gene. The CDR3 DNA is TGCAGCGCTCGAATACAGAACCGAGACACCCAGTACTTC. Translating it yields CSARIQNRDTQYF.

In DNA form, the CDR3 reads TGTGCCAGCAGTTTTTTAGGGGTTGACTATGGCTACACCTTC. Translated, it gives CASSFLGVDYGYTF. The chain carries TRBV28 and TRBJ1-2, with TRBD1 as a possible D gene (5 bases). Germline assignment: CDR1 MDHEN and CDR2 SYDVKM. The CDR3 spans 14 residues. V was pared by 3 bases and J by 3 bases, with 11 bases between.

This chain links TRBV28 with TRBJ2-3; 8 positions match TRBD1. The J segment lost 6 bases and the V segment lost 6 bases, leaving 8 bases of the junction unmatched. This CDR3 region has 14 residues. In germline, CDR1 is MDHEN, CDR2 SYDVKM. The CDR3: CASRSGQGWDTQYF. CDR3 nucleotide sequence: TGTGCCAGCAGATCCGGACAGGGATGGGATACGCAGTATTTT.

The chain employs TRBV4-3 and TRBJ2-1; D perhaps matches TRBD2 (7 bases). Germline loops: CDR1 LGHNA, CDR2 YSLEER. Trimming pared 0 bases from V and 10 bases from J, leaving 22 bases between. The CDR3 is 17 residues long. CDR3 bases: TGCGCCAGCAGCCAAGATCATCGGGGGGCAAGCCTGTACGAGCAGTTCTTC. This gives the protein CASSQDHRGASLYEQFF.

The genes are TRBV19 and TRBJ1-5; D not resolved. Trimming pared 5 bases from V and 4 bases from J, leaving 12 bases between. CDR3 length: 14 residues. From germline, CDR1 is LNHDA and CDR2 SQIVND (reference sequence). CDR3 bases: TGTGCCAGTAGTCTAATAGCGGGTAATCAGCCCCAGCATTTT. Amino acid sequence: CASSLIAGNQPQHF.

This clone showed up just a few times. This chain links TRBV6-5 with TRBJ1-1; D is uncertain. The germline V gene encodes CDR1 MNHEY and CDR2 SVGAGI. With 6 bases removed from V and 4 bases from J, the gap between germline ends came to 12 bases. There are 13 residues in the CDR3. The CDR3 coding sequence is TGTGCCAGCAGCGTCCGGTTATTCACTGAAGCTTTCTTT. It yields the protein CASSVRLFTEAFF.

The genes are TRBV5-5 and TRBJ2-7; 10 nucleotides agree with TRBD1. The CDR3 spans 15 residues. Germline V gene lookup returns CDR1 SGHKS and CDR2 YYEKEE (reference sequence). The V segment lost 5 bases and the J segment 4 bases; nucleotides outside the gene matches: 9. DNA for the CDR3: TGTGCCAGCAGGACGGAACGGGACAGGGGTTACGAGCAGTACTTC. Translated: CASRTERDRGYEQYF.

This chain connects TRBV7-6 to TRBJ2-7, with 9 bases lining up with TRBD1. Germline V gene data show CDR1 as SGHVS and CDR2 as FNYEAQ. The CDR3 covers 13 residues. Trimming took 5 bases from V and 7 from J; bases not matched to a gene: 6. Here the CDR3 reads CASSMGQGREQYF. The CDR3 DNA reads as TGTGCCAGCAGCATGGGACAGGGTCGAGAGCAGTACTTC.

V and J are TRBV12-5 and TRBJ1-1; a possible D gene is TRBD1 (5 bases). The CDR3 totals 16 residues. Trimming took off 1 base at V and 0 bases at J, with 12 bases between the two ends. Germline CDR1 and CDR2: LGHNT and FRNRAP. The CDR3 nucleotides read TGTGCTAGTGGTTTGGGCTGGGGCGGGATGAACACTGAAGCTTTCTTT. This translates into CASGLGWGGMNTEAFF.

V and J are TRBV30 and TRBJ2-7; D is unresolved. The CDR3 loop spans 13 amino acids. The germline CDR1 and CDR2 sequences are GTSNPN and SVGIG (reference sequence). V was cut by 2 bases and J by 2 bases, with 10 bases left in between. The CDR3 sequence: CAWSPTITYEQYF. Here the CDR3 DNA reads TGTGCCTGGAGTCCTACCATAACCTACGAGCAGTACTTC.

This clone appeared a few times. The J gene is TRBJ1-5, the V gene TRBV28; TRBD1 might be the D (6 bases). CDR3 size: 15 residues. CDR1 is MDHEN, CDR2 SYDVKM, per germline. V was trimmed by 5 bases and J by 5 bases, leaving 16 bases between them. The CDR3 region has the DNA TGTGCCAGCAGTCGTGCAGGGGAGGGCGATCAGCCCCAGCATTTT. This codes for CASSRAGEGDQPQHF.

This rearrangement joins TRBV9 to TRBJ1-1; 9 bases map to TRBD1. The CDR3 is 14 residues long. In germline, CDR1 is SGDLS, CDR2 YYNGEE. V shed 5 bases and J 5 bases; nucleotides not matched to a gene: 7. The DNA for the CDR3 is TGTGCCAGCAGGGAAGGGACAGGGATGACTGAAGCTTTCTTT. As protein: CASREGTGMTEAFF.

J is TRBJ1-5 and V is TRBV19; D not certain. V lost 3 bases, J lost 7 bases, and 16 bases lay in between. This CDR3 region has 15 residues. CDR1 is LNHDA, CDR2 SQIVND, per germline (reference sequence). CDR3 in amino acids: CASSMVSSGGQPQHF. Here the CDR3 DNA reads TGTGCCAGTAGTATGGTGTCCAGCGGTGGGCAGCCCCAGCATTTT.

The CDR3 sequence is CASRKDRVYGYTF. The CDR3 nucleotides are TGTGCCAGTAGAAAGGACAGGGTCTATGGCTACACCTTC. The chain recombines TRBV19 with TRBJ1-2, with 8 bases matching TRBD1. Looked up from germline, CDR1 is LNHDA and CDR2 is SQIVND (reference sequence). This CDR3 spans 13 amino acids. V trimming: 6 bases; J trimming: 4 bases; junction bases outside the gene matches: 4. The full variable domain, completed using reference TRBV19 and TRBJ1-2, is DGGITQSPKYLFRKEGQNVTLSCEQNLNHDAMYWYRQDPGQGLRLIYYSQIVNDFQKGDIAEGYSVSREKKESFPLTVTSAQKNPTAFYLCASRKDRVYGYTFGSGTRLTVV.

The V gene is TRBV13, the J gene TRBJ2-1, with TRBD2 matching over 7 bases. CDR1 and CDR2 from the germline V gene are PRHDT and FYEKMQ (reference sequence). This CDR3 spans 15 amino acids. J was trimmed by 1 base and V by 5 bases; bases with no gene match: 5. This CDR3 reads CASSLGGSSYNEQFF. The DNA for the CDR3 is TGTGCCAGCAGCCTCGGGGGGAGTTCCTACAATGAGCAGTTCTTC. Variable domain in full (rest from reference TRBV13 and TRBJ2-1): AAGVIQSPRHLIKEKRETATLKCYPIPRHDTVYWYQQGPGQDPQFLISFYEKMQSDKGSIPDRFSAQQFSDYHSELNMSSLELGDSALYFCASSLGGSSYNEQFFGPGTRLTVL.

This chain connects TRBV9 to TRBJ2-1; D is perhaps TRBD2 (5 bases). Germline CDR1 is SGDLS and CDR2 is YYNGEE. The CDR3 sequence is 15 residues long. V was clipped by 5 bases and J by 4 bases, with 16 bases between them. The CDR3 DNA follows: TGTGCCAGCAGTCCCAGTAGCGCCTATTACAATGAGCAGTTCTTC. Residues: CASSPSSAYYNEQFF. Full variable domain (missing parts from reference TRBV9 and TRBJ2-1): DSGVTQTPKHLITATGQRVTLRCSPRSGDLSVYWYQQSLDQGLQFLIQYYNGEERAKGNILERFSAQQFPDLHSELNLSSLELGDSALYFCASSPSSAYYNEQFFGPGTRLTVL.